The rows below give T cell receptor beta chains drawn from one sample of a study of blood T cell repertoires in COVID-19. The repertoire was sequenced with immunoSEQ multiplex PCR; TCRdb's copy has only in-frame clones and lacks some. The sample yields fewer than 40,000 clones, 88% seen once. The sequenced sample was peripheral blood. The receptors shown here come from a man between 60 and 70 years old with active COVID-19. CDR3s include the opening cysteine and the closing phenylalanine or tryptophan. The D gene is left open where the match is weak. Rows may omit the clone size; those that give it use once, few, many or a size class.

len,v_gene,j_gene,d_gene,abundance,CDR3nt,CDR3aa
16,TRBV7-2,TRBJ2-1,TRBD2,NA,TGTGCCAGCAGCGTTAGTGCCGGGAGGGCCGGGAATGAGCAGTTCTTC,CASSVSAGRAGNEQFF
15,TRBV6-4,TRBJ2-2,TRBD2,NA,TGTGCCAGCAGTGGATCTAGCGGGGCCACCGGGGAGCTGTTTTTT,CASSGSSGATGELFF
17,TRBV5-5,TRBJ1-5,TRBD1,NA,TGTGCCAGCAGCGACATCCGGGACAGGGGGCGCAATCAGCCCCAGCATTTT,CASSDIRDRGRNQPQHF
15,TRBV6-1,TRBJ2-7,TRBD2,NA,TGTGCCAGCAGTGTAGCGGGAGGGTTCTCCTACGAGCAGTACTTC,CASSVAGGFSYEQYF
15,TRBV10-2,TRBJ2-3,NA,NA,TGCGCCAGCAGGGAAGCGGTCGCTAGCACAGATACGCAGTATTTT,CASREAVASTDTQYF
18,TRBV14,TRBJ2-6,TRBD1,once,TGTGCCAGCAGCCAAGGGACAGGGGTCCTCTCTGGGGCCAACGTCCTGACTTTC,CASSQGTGVLSGANVLTF
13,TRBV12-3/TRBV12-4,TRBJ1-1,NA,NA,TGTGCCAGCAGTTTCGCCAGGAACACTGAAGCTTTCTTT,CASSFARNTEAFF
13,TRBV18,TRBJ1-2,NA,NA,TGTGCCAGCTCACCAGGGAGTAACTATGGCTACACCTTC,CASSPGSNYGYTF
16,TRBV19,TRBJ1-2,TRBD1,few,TGTGCCAGTAGATTACCGGGACAGGGTGGAAACTATGGCTACACCTTC,CASRLPGQGGNYGYTF
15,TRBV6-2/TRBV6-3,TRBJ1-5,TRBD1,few,TGTGCCAGCAGTTACACGACAGGGTTTGGTCAGCCCCAGCATTTT,CASSYTTGFGQPQHF
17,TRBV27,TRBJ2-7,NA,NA,TGTGCCAGCAGTTTGGCCCCGGCGGGAAATCCCTCCTACGAGCAGTACTTC,CASSLAPAGNPSYEQYF
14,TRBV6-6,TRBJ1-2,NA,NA,TGTGCCAGCAGTTACCCCACAGTTAACTATGGCTACACCTTC,CASSYPTVNYGYTF
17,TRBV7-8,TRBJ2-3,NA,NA,TGTGCCAGCAGCTTACACGAGGCTAGCGCAATCACAGATACGCAGTATTTT,CASSLHEASAITDTQYF
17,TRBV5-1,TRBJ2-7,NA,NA,TGCGCCAGCAGCTTGGATGGGTTGGTGGGGAGCTCCTACGAGCAGTACTTC,CASSLDGLVGSSYEQYF
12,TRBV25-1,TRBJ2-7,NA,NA,TGTGCCAGCAGCGAGGTTGGTGGCGAGCAGTACTTC,CASSEVGGEQYF
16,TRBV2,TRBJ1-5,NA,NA,TGTGCCAGCAGTGAATTACAGGGATATAGCAATCAGCCCCAGCATTTT,CASSELQGYSNQPQHF
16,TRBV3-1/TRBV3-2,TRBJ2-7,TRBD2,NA,TGTGCCAGCAGCCCGGGACTAGCGGGGGCCTCCTACGAGCAGTACTTC,CASSPGLAGASYEQYF
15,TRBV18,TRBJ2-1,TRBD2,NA,TGTGCCAGCTCACAGCTAGCGGGAGGGCTGGGTGAGCAGTTCTTC,CASSQLAGGLGEQFF
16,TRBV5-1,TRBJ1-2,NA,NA,TGCGCCAGCAGCTTGGCGCAGGGGATTATCAACTATGGCTACACCTTC,CASSLAQGIINYGYTF
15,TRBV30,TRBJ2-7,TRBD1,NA,TGTGCCTGGACCGTGGACAGGGTTAATCCCTACGAGCAGTACTTC,CAWTVDRVNPYEQYF
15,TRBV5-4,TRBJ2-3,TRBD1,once,TGTGCCAGCAGCGGCCCCGGGACAGGGTTAGATACGCAGTATTTT,CASSGPGTGLDTQYF
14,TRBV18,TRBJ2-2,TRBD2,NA,TGTGCCAGCCTAGCGGGACAGAACACCGGGGAGCTGTTTTTT,CASLAGQNTGELFF
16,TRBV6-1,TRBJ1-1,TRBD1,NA,TGTGCCAGCAGTGAACGCGGGACAGGGACCCACACTGAAGCTTTCTTT,CASSERGTGTHTEAFF
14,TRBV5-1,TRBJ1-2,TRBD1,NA,TGCGCCAGCAGGACGGGGGACAGTAACTATGGCTACACCTTC,CASRTGDSNYGYTF
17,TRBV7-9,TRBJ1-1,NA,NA,TGTGCCAGCAGCTTGGGGGCAGGGACACTTTCGGTCACTGAAGCTTTCTTT,CASSLGAGTLSVTEAFF
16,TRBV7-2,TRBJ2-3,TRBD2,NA,TGTGCCAGCAGCGGACGACCGGGGGGGGTCACAGATACGCAGTATTTT,CASSGRPGGVTDTQYF
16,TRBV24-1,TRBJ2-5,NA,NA,TGTGCCACCAGTGATTCCCTAGGTCCTTCTCGGGAGACCCAGTACTTC,CATSDSLGPSRETQYF
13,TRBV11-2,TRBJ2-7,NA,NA,TGTGCCAGCACCGTCGACATCTCCTACGAGCAGTACTTC,CASTVDISYEQYF
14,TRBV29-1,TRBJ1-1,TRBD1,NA,TGCAGCGCCTCAACCGGGACAGGGCACACTGAAGCTTTCTTT,CSASTGTGHTEAFF